This T cell receptor (beta chain) was profiled in a study of blood T cell repertoires in COVID-19. Study background: Samples representing acute and convalescent COVID-19 were sourced from the United States, Italy and Spain.

Per the authors' pipeline: Estimation of nucleated cell counts relied on the amplification of reference gene primers. Repertoires were generated with immunoSEQ multiplex PCR, while TCRdb's copy carries only in-frame clones and drops some. Clone size and V and J calls were adopted from that table, with D and trimming inferred from the DNA. The sample includes about 140,000 clones, about 88% of them seen just once. This CDR3 comprises 16 residues. Germline CDR1 and CDR2: SGHAT and FQNNGV. V gave up 5 bases and J gave up 2 bases; unmatched junction bases: 5. This receptor was taken from a human donor in a cohort sampled during active COVID-19. Sequenced input: peripheral blood. The chain uses TRBV11-2 and TRBJ2-3; 12 nucleotides align to TRBD2. CDR3 in DNA: TGTGCCAGCAGCCCGACTAGCGGGGGAACCACAGATACGCAGTATTTT. Amino acids: CASSPTSGGTTDTQYF.